A selection of T cell receptor beta chains follows, all from one sample in a study of spatial heterogeneity in lung cancer. TCRdb re-derived calls from the 5' RACE reads in MiXCR, one entry per CDR3 protein. The sample includes about 36,000 distinct CDR3 sequences, 4% to 6% of them seen just once. The sequences come from PBMCs, collected at surgery. These TCRs come from a female donor with early-stage non-small cell lung cancer. Both conserved end residues are part of each CDR3. A D gene is named only where the DNA matches it firmly. Expanded clones are given a class, and other clones once, few, many or no size at all.

abundance	d_gene	v_gene	j_gene	CDR3aa	CDR3nt
many	.	TRBV10-3	TRBJ2-1	CAIGSGASSYNEQFF	TGTGCCATCGGCTCAGGGGCCAGCTCCTACAATGAGCAGTTCTTC
many	.	TRBV27	TRBJ1-4	CASSPGQTLEKLFF	TGTGCCAGCAGTCCGGGACAAACATTGGAAAAACTGTTTTTT
many	.	TRBV12-1	TRBJ2-3	CASSAAPGLDRSTDTQYF	TGTGCCAGCAGCGCGGCTCCGGGACTTGACCGTAGCACAGATACGCAGTATTTT
many	.	TRBV20-1	TRBJ2-3	CSARNPRLDTQYF	TGCAGTGCTAGAAACCCTAGGTTAGATACGCAGTATTTT
many	.	TRBV6-1	TRBJ2-5	CASSASRGQETQYF	TGTGCCAGCAGTGCTTCCAGGGGACAAGAGACCCAGTACTTC
many	.	TRBV20-1	TRBJ1-1	CSARDRRGYTEAFF	TGCAGTGCTAGAGATCGCAGGGGCTACACTGAAGCTTTCTTT
many	TRBD2	TRBV19	TRBJ2-1	CASMMVAGDNEQFF	TGTGCCAGTATGATGGTAGCGGGAGATAATGAGCAGTTCTTC
many	TRBD1	TRBV14	TRBJ2-6	CASSQVRGRGANVLTF	TGTGCCAGCAGCCAAGTAAGGGGGCGAGGGGCCAACGTCCTGACTTTC
.	.	TRBV3-1	TRBJ2-1	CASSQVRTKGHRDEQFF	TGTGCCAGCAGCCAAGTTAGGACCAAAGGGCATCGGGATGAGCAGTTCTTC
.	.	TRBV18	TRBJ2-7	CASSPPGTTSYEQYF	TGTGCCAGCTCACCACCAGGAACGACCTCCTACGAGCAGTACTTC
many	TRBD1	TRBV9	TRBJ2-7	CASSGGDGTGPEQYF	TGTGCCAGCAGCGGGGGCGATGGGACAGGGCCGGAGCAGTACTTC
few	.	TRBV19	TRBJ2-1	CASGGALHNNEQFF	TGTGCCAGTGGAGGGGCCCTTCACAACAATGAGCAGTTCTTC
many	TRBD2	TRBV27	TRBJ2-4	CASSYGGGWGKNIQYF	TGTGCCAGCAGTTACGGGGGGGGCTGGGGCAAAAACATTCAGTACTTC